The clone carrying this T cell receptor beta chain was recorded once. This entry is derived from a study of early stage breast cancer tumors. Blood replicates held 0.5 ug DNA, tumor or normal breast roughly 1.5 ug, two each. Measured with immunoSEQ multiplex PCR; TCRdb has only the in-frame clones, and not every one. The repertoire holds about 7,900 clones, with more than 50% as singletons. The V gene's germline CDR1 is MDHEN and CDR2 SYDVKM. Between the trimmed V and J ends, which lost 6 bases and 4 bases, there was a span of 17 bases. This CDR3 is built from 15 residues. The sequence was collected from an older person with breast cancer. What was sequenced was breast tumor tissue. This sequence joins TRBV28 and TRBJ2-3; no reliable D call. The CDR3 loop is CASSLYGVGSDTQYF. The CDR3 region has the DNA TGTGCCAGCAGCCTTTACGGAGTGGGTTCAGATACGCAGTATTTT.